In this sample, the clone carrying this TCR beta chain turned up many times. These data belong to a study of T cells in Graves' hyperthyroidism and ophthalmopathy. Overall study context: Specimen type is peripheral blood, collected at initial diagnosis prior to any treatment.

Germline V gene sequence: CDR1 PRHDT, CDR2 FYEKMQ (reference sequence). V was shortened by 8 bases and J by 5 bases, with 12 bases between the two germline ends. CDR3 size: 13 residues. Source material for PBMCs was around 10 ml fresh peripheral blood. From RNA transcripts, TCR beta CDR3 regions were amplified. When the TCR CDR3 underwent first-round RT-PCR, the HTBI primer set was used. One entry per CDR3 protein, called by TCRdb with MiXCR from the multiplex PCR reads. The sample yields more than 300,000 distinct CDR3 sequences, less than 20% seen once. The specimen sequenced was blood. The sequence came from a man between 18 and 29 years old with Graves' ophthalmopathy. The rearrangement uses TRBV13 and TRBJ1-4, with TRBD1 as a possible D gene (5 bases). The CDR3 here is CASVARGNEKLFF. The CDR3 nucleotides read TGTGCCAGCGTTGCGAGGGGAAATGAAAAACTGTTTTTT.